This T cell receptor beta chain was retrieved from a study of CD8+ T cells in alopecia areata (dated by TCRdb to 2016 to 2019). About the investigation overall: The treated patients, all with moderate-to-severe alopecia areata, were enrolled in an open-label pilot trial of oral tofacitinib given at 5 to 10 mg twice daily. Patients stayed on tofacitinib for 6 to 18 months and then had 6 months of follow-up off drug so that delayed response and recurrence could be assessed. The study used high-throughput TCRbeta sequencing to examine T cell clonal expansion in alopecia areata, in both the C3H/HeJ mouse model and human patients. In humans, TCRbeta sequencing was performed on scalp tissue and on sorted CD4+ and CD8+ peripheral blood T cells from healthy controls and from patients with patchy or totalis/universalis alopecia areata. Biopsies were taken from tofacitinib-treated patients at baseline and at 4 and 24 weeks of treatment, and a later scalp biopsy was taken in several of the tofacitinib-treated patients. Scalp clonality was compared across normal scalp (n=4), patchy alopecia areata scalp (n=8), and alopecia totalis/universalis scalp (n=8). RNA was obtained with the PAXgene miRNA kit for fixed scalp, the miRNeasy kit for PBMCs, and the RNeasy kit for mouse skin. immunoSEQ multiplex PCR using 35 Vbeta forward primers and 13 Jbeta reverse primers was used to amplify TCRbeta CDR3 regions.

Counted from cysteine to phenylalanine, this CDR3 has 13 amino acids. Of all the DNA, just the CDR3 is kept, 39 bases in frame from base 1. V lost 7 bases and J lost 6 bases, and the count of bases not matched to a germline gene is 5. According to the germline V gene (reference sequence), CDR1 reads MNHEY and CDR2 reads SMNVEV. In regard to this clone: Its antigen is unknown. Base-call qualities are not available, and no considerably larger clone is one nucleotide away.

Library preparation used the immunoSEQ multiplex PCR assay. RNA was extracted from all samples and reverse transcribed into cDNA, which served as template for TCR sequencing. SuperScript III was used for first-strand cDNA synthesis, primed with a 2:1 mix of oligo-dT and random hexamers. Amplification bias was assessed with a synthetic immune receptor repertoire, and residual bias was removed computationally. For the original study's pipeline: Raw reads were preprocessed to remove errors, and CDR3 was defined by IMGT conventions from the conserved cysteine to phenylalanine. Clonality was computed as 1 minus the Shannon entropy, with the entropy normalized by log2 of the number of productive unique TCRs. CD4 or CD8 identity of scalp clones was inferred by cross-referencing scalp TCRbeta sequences with sorted blood CD4 and CD8 repertoires. The source is immuneACCESS, and TCRdb retained only in-frame sequences with V and J called. Part of the clones is not carried over; for the studies checked, unresolved V genes explain less than half of this, and the remainder is unexplained. V, J and clone size are taken as reported in that table, and D and trimming were inferred from the DNA itself. The sample data list 150,000 or so clones, and over 70% of these were observed just once. More than 13% of the sample comes from the top ten.

Broad study findings and their caveats: Compared with normal scalp, lesional scalp had higher clonality and more expanded CD8+ clones, particularly in alopecia totalis/universalis, a pattern that suggests antigenic drive. Shared TCR sequences between patients were less evident than in mice, which may be partly attributable to HLA diversity in the patient population. Unlike mouse skin, where gammadelta T cells dominate, normal human skin contains resident alphabeta T cells that get sequenced too, which complicates analysis of the scalp TCR repertoire.

This specimen's time point label, per the study, means: baseline before oral tofacitinib. Lesional scalp punch biopsies and peripheral blood were collected from alopecia areata patients. PBMCs were separated by density centrifugation and stained for CD3, CD4 and CD8, after which CD4+ and CD8+ T cells were sorted on a FACSAria. The chain links TRBV27 with TRBJ2-1; 8 junctional bases match TRBD1. Sequenced here: CD8+ T cells sorted from blood, sampled at week 0. This receptor was identified in a human donor with alopecia areata. The CDR3 reads CASTGQGPNEQFF. The DNA is as follows: TGTGCCAGCACCGGACAGGGTCCCAATGAGCAGTTCTTC.